This TCR beta chain is drawn from a study of T cells in localized non-small cell lung cancer. TCRdb's copy holds only in-frame clones and misses some; the assay was immunoSEQ multiplex PCR. The sample comprises about 35,000 clones, around 93% of which are singletons, and over 9.5% rests with the top ten. Trimming left V 6 bases short and J 5 bases short, with 4 bases between. The CDR3 is 11 amino acids. The germline CDR1 and CDR2 sequences are MDHEN and SYDVKM. Study observations and caveats: Higher blood T cell density went with longer overall survival.

In the case of this clone: The target antigen is unknown.

J is TRBJ1-4 and V is TRBV28; D unclear. The receptor was isolated from a female donor aged 60 or older with stage II lung adenocarcinoma. The material was peripheral blood mononuclear cells, obtained before any cancer treatment. The chain's CDR3 is CASSSNEKLFF. Here the CDR3 DNA reads TGTGCCAGCAGCTCCAATGAAAAACTGTTTTTT.